This T cell receptor beta chain was recorded in a study of T cell responses to AZD1222 COVID-19 vaccine. This clone showed up just once. Profiling relied on immunoSEQ multiplex PCR, and the TCRdb table lists in-frame clones only, not all of them. Of about 120,000 clones listed, about 90% were seen once; the top ten hold around 7.2%. Per the germline V gene, CDR1 is SGHTA and CDR2 is FQGNSA. CDR3 length: 16 residues. V lost 2 bases to trimming and J lost 3 bases, with 14 bases between them. This sequence joins TRBV7-2 and TRBJ1-5; D ambiguous. Sequences were derived from peripheral blood, sampled on day 0 of AZD1222 vaccination. The TCR was taken from an adult in good health. This CDR3 reads CASSLRRVGSNQPQHF. The DNA of the CDR3 is TGTGCCAGCAGCTTAAGAAGGGTTGGATCCAATCAGCCCCAGCATTTT.